The clone carrying this TCR beta chain occurred many times. Its antigen is as yet unknown. Germline assignment: CDR1 DFQATT and CDR2 SNEGSKA (reference sequence). Trimming removed 6 bases at V and 2 bases at J, with 18 bases between. The CDR3 runs to 15 residues. TCR beta VDJ and CDR3 profiling used genomic DNA as template. TCRdb re-derived calls from the reads in MiXCR, one entry per CDR3 protein. The table lists under 75,000 distinct CDR3 sequences, 45% to 60% of them singletons. The data are from a study of CD8+CD57+ T cells in acquired aplastic anemia. About the research overall: The study obtained an average of approximately 2.9 ug of DNA from sorted CD4+ and CD8+ cells.

Broader study findings: Patients were compared with controls for CD8+ Simpson's diversity, and no significant difference emerged.

The J gene is TRBJ2-3, the V gene TRBV20-1; D is perhaps TRBD2 (5 bases). This TCR came from a human donor in good health, serving as a control. Sample: sorted CD4+, CD8+, or CD8+CD57+ T cells (not recorded which) from PBMCs. CDR3 residues: CSAPTPSGDTDTQYF. The CDR3 DNA reads TGCAGTGCCCCCACCCCATCCGGGGACACAGATACGCAGTATTTT.